This entry is about one T cell receptor beta chain. The sample originates from a study of blood T cell repertoires in COVID-19. Study background: PBMCs, B-cell-depleted T cells, or T cells provided the cDNA or gDNA that made up the material.

In the original workflow: For nucleated cells, counts were estimated from reference gene primer amplification. Data came from immunoSEQ multiplex PCR; TCRdb stores just in-frame clones and leaves some out. The V and J calls and clone size come from that table; D and trimming were worked out from the DNA. This sample has about 12,000 clones, with 55% to 85% found just once. Seattle-derived patients entered the study during active infection and were followed longitudinally. Trimming cost V 4 bases and J 4 bases, with 15 bases left between them. The CDR3 is 15 amino acids. CDR1 is SGHRS, CDR2 YFSETQ, per germline.

The rearrangement links TRBV5-1 to TRBJ1-3; D remains unclear. Source material: peripheral blood. The receptor was derived from a man aged 55 to 69 with COVID-19, enrolled during active disease. This chain's CDR3 is CASSLSGASGNTIYF. The CDR3 coding sequence is TGCGCCAGCAGCCTCAGCGGCGCATCCGGAAACACCATATATTTT.